This T cell receptor beta chain stems from a study of OX40 agonist ivuxolimab in advanced cancers. V lost 5 bases, J lost 8 bases, and 6 bases stayed unmatched. Germline CDR1 MNHEY, CDR2 SVGAGI. The CDR3 runs to 13 residues. Sequenced by immunoSEQ multiplex PCR; TCRdb stores in-frame clones only, minus some. The sample has around 84,000 clones; less than 85% are singletons. The sequence was obtained from an adult with an advanced solid tumor such as melanoma, head and neck, liver or kidney cancer. The starting material was CD4+ or CD8+ T cells sorted from blood, obtained in a trial of the OX40 agonist ivuxolimab. The chain has TRBV6-5 and TRBJ1-3; TRBD1 matches at 7 bases. Here the CDR3 reads CASSPTGTDTIYF. As DNA, the CDR3 is TGTGCCAGCAGTCCGACAGGGACGGACACCATATATTTT.